This T cell receptor (beta chain) was sequenced for a study of CD8 T cells in Susac syndrome. Germline CDR1 MNHEY, CDR2 SMNVEV (reference sequence). With 7 bases removed from V and 4 bases from J, the gap between germline ends came to 16 bases. The CDR3 consists of 14 residues. Details on this clonotype: Its cognate antigen is unknown.

Study observations and caveats: As the study acknowledged, the number of individuals in its TCR sequencing and HLA analysis was relatively small.

Random hexamers primed reverse transcription of about 0.45 to 1 ug RNA. Amplification of TCR beta CDR3 across 54 Vbeta and 13 Jbeta was performed with immunoSEQ multiplex PCR. TCRdb reprocessed the immunoSEQ multiplex PCR reads with MiXCR, giving one entry per CDR3 protein. The sample holds almost 450,000 distinct CDR3 sequences, approximately 85% seen once. Sequencing of TCR beta drew on CD8+ and CD4+ T cells from blood. The multiple sclerosis control group comprised treatment-naive patients with stable or active relapsing-remitting disease. This TCR was sampled from a human donor with multiple sclerosis. Sequenced sample: CD8+ T cells from PBMCs. The V gene is TRBV27, the J gene TRBJ1-1; D is perhaps TRBD1 (5 bases). In nucleotides, the CDR3 is TGTGCCAGCATCCCCGATGGAGGGGTCACTGAAGCTTTCTTT. As protein: CASIPDGGVTEAFF.